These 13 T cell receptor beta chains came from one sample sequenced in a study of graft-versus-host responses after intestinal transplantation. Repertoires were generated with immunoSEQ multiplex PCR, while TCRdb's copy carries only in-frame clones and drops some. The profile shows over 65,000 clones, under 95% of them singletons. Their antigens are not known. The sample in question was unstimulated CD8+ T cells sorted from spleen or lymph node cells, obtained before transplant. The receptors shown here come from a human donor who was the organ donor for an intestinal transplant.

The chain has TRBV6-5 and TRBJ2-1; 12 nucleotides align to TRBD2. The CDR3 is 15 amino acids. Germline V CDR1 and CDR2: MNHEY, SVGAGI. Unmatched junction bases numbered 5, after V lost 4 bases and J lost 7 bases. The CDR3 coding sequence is TGTGCCAGCAGTTCGACTGGACTAGCGGGGAATGAGCAGTTCTTC. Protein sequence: CASSSTGLAGNEQFF.

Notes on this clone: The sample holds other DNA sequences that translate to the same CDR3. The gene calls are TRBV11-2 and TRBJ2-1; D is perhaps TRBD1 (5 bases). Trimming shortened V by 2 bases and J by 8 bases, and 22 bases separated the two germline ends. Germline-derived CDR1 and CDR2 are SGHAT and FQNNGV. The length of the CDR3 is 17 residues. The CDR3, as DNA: TGTGCCAGCAGCTTACTTCGTATAGGCACGGACATCGATGAGCAGTTCTTC. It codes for CASSLLRIGTDIDEQFF.

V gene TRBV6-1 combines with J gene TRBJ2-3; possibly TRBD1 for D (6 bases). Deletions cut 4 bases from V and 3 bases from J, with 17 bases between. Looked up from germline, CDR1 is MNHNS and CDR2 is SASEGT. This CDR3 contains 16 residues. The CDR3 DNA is TGTGCCAGCAGTGGATGGGCAGGCCAGGGGACAGATACGCAGTATTTT. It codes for CASSGWAGQGTDTQYF.

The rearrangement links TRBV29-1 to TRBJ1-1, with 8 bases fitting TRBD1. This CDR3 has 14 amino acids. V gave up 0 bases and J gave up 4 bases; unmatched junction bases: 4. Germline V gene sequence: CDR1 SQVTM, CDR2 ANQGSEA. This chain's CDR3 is CSVEDLDRATEAFF. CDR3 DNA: TGCAGCGTTGAAGATCTGGACAGGGCCACTGAAGCTTTCTTT.

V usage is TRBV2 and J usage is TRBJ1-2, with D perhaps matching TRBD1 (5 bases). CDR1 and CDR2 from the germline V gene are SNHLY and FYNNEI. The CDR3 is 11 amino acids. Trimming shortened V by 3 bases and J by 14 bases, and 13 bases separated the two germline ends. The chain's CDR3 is CASSEIRERTF. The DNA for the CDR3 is TGTGCCAGCAGTGAGATCAGGGAGAGGACCTTC. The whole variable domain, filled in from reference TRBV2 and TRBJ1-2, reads EPEVTQTPSHQVTQMGQEVILRCVPISNHLYFYWYRQILGQKVEFLVSFYNNEISEKSEIFDDQFSVERPDGSNFTLKIRSTKLEDSAMYFCASSEIRERTFGSGTRLTVV.

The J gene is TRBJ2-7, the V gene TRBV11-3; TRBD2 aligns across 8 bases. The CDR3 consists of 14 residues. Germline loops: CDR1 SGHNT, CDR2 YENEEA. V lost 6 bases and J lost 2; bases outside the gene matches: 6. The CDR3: CASRFTSGAYEQYF. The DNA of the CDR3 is TGTGCCAGCAGATTTACTAGCGGAGCCTACGAGCAGTACTTC.

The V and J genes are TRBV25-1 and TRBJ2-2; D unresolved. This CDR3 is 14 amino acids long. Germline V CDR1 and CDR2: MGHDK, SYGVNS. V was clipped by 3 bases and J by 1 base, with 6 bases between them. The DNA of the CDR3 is TGTGCCAGCAGTGATCCCCTGAACACCGGGGAGCTGTTTTTT. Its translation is CASSDPLNTGELFF.

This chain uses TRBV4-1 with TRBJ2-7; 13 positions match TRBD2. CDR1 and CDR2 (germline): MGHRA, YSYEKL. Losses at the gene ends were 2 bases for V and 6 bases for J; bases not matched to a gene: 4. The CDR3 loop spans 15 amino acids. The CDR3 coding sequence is TGCGCCAGCAGCCAATTTACTAGCGGGGGGGGCGAGCAGTACTTC. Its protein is CASSQFTSGGGEQYF.

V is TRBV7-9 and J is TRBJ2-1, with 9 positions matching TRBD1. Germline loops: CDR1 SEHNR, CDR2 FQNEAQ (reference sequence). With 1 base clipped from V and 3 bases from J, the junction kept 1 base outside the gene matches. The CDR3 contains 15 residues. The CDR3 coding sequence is TGTGCCAGCAGCTTAGAGGGACAGGGCTACAATGAGCAGTTCTTC. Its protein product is CASSLEGQGYNEQFF.

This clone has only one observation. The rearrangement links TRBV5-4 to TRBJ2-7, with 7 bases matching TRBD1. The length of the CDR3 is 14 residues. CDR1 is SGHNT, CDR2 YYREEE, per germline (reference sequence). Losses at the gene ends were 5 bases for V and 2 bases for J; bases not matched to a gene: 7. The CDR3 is CASRSGTATYEQYF. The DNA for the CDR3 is TGTGCCAGCAGATCCGGGACAGCCACCTACGAGCAGTACTTC.

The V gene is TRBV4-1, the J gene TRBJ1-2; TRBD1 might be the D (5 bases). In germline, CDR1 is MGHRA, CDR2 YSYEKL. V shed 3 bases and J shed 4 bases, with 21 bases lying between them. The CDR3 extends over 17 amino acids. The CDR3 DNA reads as TGCGCCAGCAGCCAGATAAGGGACGTTGGCGTCTTCTATGGCTACACCTTC. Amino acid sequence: CASSQIRDVGVFYGYTF.

CDR3 residues: CASSPGQGNTGELFF. In nucleotides, the CDR3 is TGTGCCAGTAGTCCGGGACAGGGGAACACCGGGGAGCTGTTTTTT. The rearrangement uses TRBV19 and TRBJ2-2, with 9 positions matching TRBD1. This CDR3 contains 15 residues. The V gene's germline CDR1 is LNHDA and CDR2 SQIVND (reference sequence). V lost 5 bases, J lost 1 base, and 2 bases stayed unmatched. Full variable domain (remainder filled in from reference TRBV19 and TRBJ2-2): DGGITQSPKYLFRKEGQNVTLSCEQNLNHDAMYWYRQDPGQGLRLIYYSQIVNDFQKGDIAEGYSVSREKKESFPLTVTSAQKNPTAFYLCASSPGQGNTGELFFGEGSRLTVL.

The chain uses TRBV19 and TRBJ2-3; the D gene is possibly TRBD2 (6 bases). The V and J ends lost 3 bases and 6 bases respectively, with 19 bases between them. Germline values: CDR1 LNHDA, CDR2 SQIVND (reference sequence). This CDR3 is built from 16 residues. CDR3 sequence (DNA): TGTGCCAGTAGTATTAGCGGAGCCCTGCCTCTGGATACGCAGTATTTT. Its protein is CASSISGALPLDTQYF.